What follows describes a single T cell receptor (beta chain). Its target is not known. The data belong to a study of cytomegalovirus exposure and HLA in healthy donors. Study-wide points: TCR beta V- and J-gene trimming was later associated with a missense DCLRE1C variant. Segments of the TCR beta V type were, in most cases, productive about 90% or about 30% of the time in an earlier analysis.

Trimming cost V 5 bases and J 0 bases, with 10 bases left between them. Per the germline V gene, CDR1 is SEHNR and CDR2 is FQNEAQ (reference sequence). The CDR3 consists of 14 residues. The primer mix had 60 Vbeta and 13 Jbeta primers. Measured with immunoSEQ multiplex PCR; TCRdb has only the in-frame clones, and not every one. The table lists roughly 120,000 clones, less than 85% of them singletons. The chain joins TRBV7-9 to TRBJ1-1, with unresolved D. Sequenced: PBMCs. The TCR was taken from a man aged 25-45 years in good health and CMV-seronegative. In nucleotides, the CDR3 is TGTGCCAGCAGCGGCTGGGAGATGAACACTGAAGCTTTCTTT. Residues: CASSGWEMNTEAFF.